Listed here are 21 T cell receptor beta chains from one sample, sequenced in a study of cytomegalovirus exposure and HLA in healthy donors. The assay was immunoSEQ multiplex PCR, and TCRdb's table has in-frame clones only and misses some. The table records about 88,000 clones, 84% of them present only once. Sequenced input: PBMCs. All receptors derive from a woman under 30 in good health and CMV-seropositive.

This clone was seen once. The rearrangement joins TRBV11-3 to TRBJ2-5; a weak D match, TRBD2 (6 bases). From germline, CDR1 is SGHNT and CDR2 YENEEA. The CDR3 contains 15 residues. V lost 1 base and J lost 4, with 13 bases in between. The CDR3 loop reads CASSLVIGGIETQYF. As DNA, the CDR3 is TGTGCCAGCAGCTTAGTGATTGGGGGGATAGAGACCCAGTACTTC.

This chain uses TRBV9 with TRBJ1-1; possibly TRBD1 for D (5 bases). Germline V gene lookup returns CDR1 SGDLS and CDR2 YYNGEE. The CDR3 runs 12 residues. V was pared by 7 bases and J by 3 bases, with 10 bases between. CDR3 sequence (DNA): TGTGCCAGCCGGGGGTTTCACACTGAAGCTTTCTTT. It translates to CASRGFHTEAFF. Supplemented by reference TRBV9 and TRBJ1-1, the full variable domain reads DSGVTQTPKHLITATGQRVTLRCSPRSGDLSVYWYQQSLDQGLQFLIQYYNGEERAKGNILERFSAQQFPDLHSELNLSSLELGDSALYFCASRGFHTEAFFGQGTRLTVV.

The chain is built from TRBV27 and TRBJ1-5; a possible D gene is TRBD1 (6 bases). V lost 6 bases, J lost 4 bases, and 13 bases lay in between. The length of the CDR3 is 14 residues. In germline, CDR1 is MNHEY, CDR2 SMNVEV (reference sequence). The CDR3 DNA sequence: TGTGCCAGCAGCCCAGGACAGACTAATCAGCCCCAGCATTTT. Its protein product is CASSPGQTNQPQHF.

In its sample, this clone was seen once. This chain connects TRBV5-1 to TRBJ1-1, with a possible D match to TRBD1 (5 bases). The V gene lost 2 bases and the J gene lost 4 bases, with 12 bases spanning the gap. Germline V gene lookup returns CDR1 SGHRS and CDR2 YFSETQ. CDR3 length: 14 residues. The CDR3 DNA is TGCGCCAGCAGCTTAGGGGTAGGGGCCACTGAAGCTTTCTTT. Protein sequence: CASSLGVGATEAFF.

The genes are TRBV6-1 and TRBJ1-2, with 11 bases identical to TRBD1. Germline trimming cut 5 bases from V and 7 bases from J; bases unmatched to any gene: 3. Germline V lookup: CDR1 MNHNS, CDR2 SASEGT. This CDR3 is 13 amino acids long. CDR3 DNA sequence: TGTGCCAGCAGTAGGACAGGGGGCCTTGGCTACACCTTC. Translation: CASSRTGGLGYTF.

The V call is TRBV19, the J call TRBJ1-1, with D uncertain. With 4 bases removed from V and 0 bases from J, the gap between germline ends came to 6 bases. This CDR3 spans 13 amino acids. Looked up from germline, CDR1 is LNHDA and CDR2 is SQIVND (reference sequence). The CDR3 nucleotides are TGTGCCAGTAGTAACCACATGAACACTGAAGCTTTCTTT. Residues: CASSNHMNTEAFF.

This clone was seen once. This sequence joins TRBV28 and TRBJ2-2, with D possibly TRBD1 on 6 matching bases. Germline values: CDR1 MDHEN, CDR2 SYDVKM. The CDR3 has 15 residues. V was shortened by 7 bases and J by 8 bases, with 20 bases between the two germline ends. CDR3 residues: CASTLPGRGGGELFF. CDR3 nucleotide sequence: TGTGCCAGCACCTTACCTGGTCGAGGGGGAGGGGAGCTGTTTTTT.

The chain joins TRBV7-8 to TRBJ1-5; D gene unclear. This CDR3 spans 16 amino acids. The V gene's germline CDR1 is SGHVS and CDR2 FQNEAQ. The germline V and J ends were trimmed by 1 base and 3 bases, with 13 bases remaining between them. CDR3 in amino acids: CASSLGSAVDNQPQHF. The CDR3 DNA follows: TGTGCCAGCAGCTTAGGGTCAGCGGTGGACAATCAGCCCCAGCATTTT. The whole variable domain, filled in from reference TRBV7-8 and TRBJ1-5, reads GAGVSQSPRYKVAKRGQDVALRCDPISGHVSLFWYQQALGQGPEFLTYFQNEAQLDKSGLPSDRFFAERPEGSVSTLKIQRTQQEDSAVYLCASSLGSAVDNQPQHFGDGTRLSIL.

The rearrangement uses TRBV27 and TRBJ2-5; D unclear. The CDR3 extends over 14 amino acids. Germline loops: CDR1 MNHEY, CDR2 SMNVEV (reference sequence). V lost 6 bases to trimming and J lost 5 bases, with 16 bases between them. In DNA, the CDR3 is TGTGCCAGCAGAACTCATGGGCCCTGGGAGACCCAGTACTTC. As protein: CASRTHGPWETQYF.

This clone was seen a single time. This sequence joins TRBV25-1 and TRBJ2-2; 7 nucleotides align to TRBD1. Germline lookup yields CDR1 MGHDK and CDR2 SYGVNS. After removal of 6 bases from V and 5 bases from J, the junction contained 6 bases not matched to a gene. The CDR3 spans 14 residues. CDR3 sequence reads: CASRRQGETGELFF. The CDR3 DNA is TGTGCCAGCAGAAGACAGGGCGAGACCGGGGAGCTGTTTTTT.

The chain links TRBV28 to TRBJ2-3; TRBD1 agrees at 7 bases. The V gene end was trimmed by 8 bases and the J gene end by 1 base; junction bases not matched to a gene: 3. The CDR3 extends over 13 amino acids. From germline, CDR1 is MDHEN and CDR2 SYDVKM. CDR3 loop: CASGDSRTDTQYF. The CDR3 DNA sequence: TGTGCCAGCGGGGACAGCCGCACAGATACGCAGTATTTT. The variable domain in full, completed from reference TRBV28 and TRBJ2-3, reads DVKVTQSSRYLVKRTGEKVFLECVQDMDHENMFWYRQDPGLGLRLIYFSYDVKMKEKGDIPEGYSVSREKKERFSLILESASTNQTSMYLCASGDSRTDTQYFGPGTRLTVL.

Here the CDR3 DNA reads TGTGCCGGAACTAAAGGGGGGGGAGGACAGCCCCAGCATTTT. Protein sequence: CAGTKGGGGQPQHF. This sequence joins TRBV2 and TRBJ1-5; the D gene is possibly TRBD1 (6 bases). The CDR3 consists of 14 residues. The germline V gene encodes CDR1 SNHLY and CDR2 FYNNEI. V was cut by 11 bases and J by 7 bases, with 21 bases left in between.

The chain links TRBV7-9 to TRBJ2-7, with a weak D call TRBD2 (6 bases). Germline-derived CDR1 and CDR2 are SEHNR and FQNEAQ (reference sequence). The germline V and J ends were trimmed by 5 bases and 5 bases, with 10 bases remaining between them. CDR3 length: 12 amino acids. Here the CDR3 DNA reads TGTGCCAGCAGCACCTGGAGGGACGAGCAGTACTTC. As protein: CASSTWRDEQYF.

The chain combines TRBV10-3 with TRBJ2-1; 9 bases are shared with TRBD1. Germline CDR1 is ENHRY and CDR2 is SYGVKD. V lost 4 bases, J lost 8 bases, and 15 bases stayed unmatched. This CDR3 spans 17 amino acids. This chain's CDR3 is CAISASLGQGIWDEQFF. The CDR3 DNA reads TGTGCCATCAGTGCCAGCCTTGGACAGGGGATATGGGATGAGCAGTTCTTC.

The J gene is TRBJ2-3, the V gene TRBV1; the table assigns TRBD2, which was not confirmed against the DNA. TRBV1 has pseudogene status. The CDR3 covers 16 residues. The DNA for the CDR3 is TGCACCAGCAGGATAGGGACTAGCCTGACGACAGATACGCAGTATTTT. Amino acids: CTSRIGTSLTTDTQYF.

V gene TRBV6-5 combines with J gene TRBJ1-3; 7 positions match TRBD1. The V gene's germline CDR1 is MNHEY and CDR2 SVGAGI. The V and J ends lost 6 bases and 3 bases, in that order; junction bases with no gene match: 8. The CDR3 totals 15 residues. The CDR3 loop is CASRQGQAGGNTIYF. The CDR3 DNA is TGTGCCAGCAGACAAGGACAGGCAGGTGGAAACACCATATATTTT.

V usage is TRBV6-6 and J usage is TRBJ2-7; 9 positions agree with TRBD1. This CDR3 contains 14 residues. J lost 3 bases, V lost 7 bases, and 7 bases had no gene match. Germline values: CDR1 MNHNY, CDR2 SVGAGI (reference sequence). The CDR3 sequence: CASNSGQGSYEQYF. In DNA, the CDR3 is TGTGCCAGCAACTCGGGACAGGGAAGCTACGAGCAGTACTTC.

Comments on this clone: This sample also contains other DNA sequences that code for the same CDR3. This chain connects TRBV28 to TRBJ1-2; a weak D match, TRBD1 (6 bases). This CDR3 spans 13 amino acids. V was pared by 3 bases and J by 2 bases, with 7 bases between. Germline V gene data show CDR1 as MDHEN and CDR2 as SYDVKM. The CDR3 bases are TGTGCCAGCAGTTTGAGGGGGAACTATGGCTACACCTTC. Translation gives CASSLRGNYGYTF.

The chain is built from TRBV19 and TRBJ1-5; tentative D call: TRBD1 (6 bases). CDR3 length: 15 amino acids. V lost 7 bases and J lost 5, with 18 bases in between. Germline V gene sequence: CDR1 LNHDA, CDR2 SQIVND (reference sequence). The DNA of the CDR3 is TGTGCCAGTAATATGGGGGCGCAGGGTTATCAGCCCCAGCATTTT. Translated, it gives CASNMGAQGYQPQHF. The full variable domain, completed using reference TRBV19 and TRBJ1-5, is DGGITQSPKYLFRKEGQNVTLSCEQNLNHDAMYWYRQDPGQGLRLIYYSQIVNDFQKGDIAEGYSVSREKKESFPLTVTSAQKNPTAFYLCASNMGAQGYQPQHFGDGTRLSIL.

V and J are TRBV6-6 and TRBJ2-6; unclear D gene. The germline CDR1 and CDR2 sequences are MNHNY and SVGAGI (reference sequence). Trimming pared 5 bases from V and 0 bases from J, leaving 11 bases between. There are 16 residues in the CDR3. The CDR3 here is CASSPLLSSGANVLTF. DNA for the CDR3: TGTGCCAGCAGTCCACTCCTGAGCTCTGGGGCCAACGTCCTGACTTTC.

This sequence joins TRBV28 and TRBJ1-2; 7 bases are shared with TRBD1. Germline V gives CDR1 MDHEN, CDR2 SYDVKM. The CDR3 is 12 amino acids. V lost 5 bases and J lost 7; bases outside the gene matches: 4. Here the CDR3 DNA reads TGTGCCAGCAGTACAGGGGATCGTGGCTACACCTTC. Translation: CASSTGDRGYTF.